The source of this T cell receptor beta chain is a study of blood T cell repertoires in COVID-19. The wider study: COVID-19 samples collected from the United States, Italy and Spain covered acute and convalescent phases. PBMCs, B-cell-depleted T cells, or T cells provided the cDNA or gDNA that made up the material.

Recruitment covered about two dozen US areas and drew participants whose ages spanned about 18 to 95 years. Participants reported their clinical history, and cohort assignment relied on those reports. This clone was observed a single time. Libraries were prepared by immunoSEQ multiplex PCR; TCRdb keeps only in-frame clonotypes and omits some of them. The sample contains about 440,000 clones, nearly 90% of which appear only once. The germline V gene has CDR1 MNHNS and CDR2 SASEGT. V was cut by 4 bases and J by 4 bases, with 17 bases left in between. The length of the CDR3 is 17 residues. The TCR was taken from a woman between 18 and 30 years old with acute COVID-19. The sample was PBMCs or T cells enriched from blood (not recorded which). The V call is TRBV6-1, the J call TRBJ2-6; D is unclear. CDR3 coding DNA: TGTGCCAGCAGTGCGGGTTTACCCGGTTCCGGGGCCAACGTCCTGACTTTC. It translates to CASSAGLPGSGANVLTF.